Here is one T cell receptor (beta chain) with its context. This specimen belongs to a study of blood T cell repertoires in COVID-19. The authors' processing: By means of reference gene primer amplification, nucleated cell counts were estimated. The table came from immunoSEQ multiplex PCR; TCRdb's copy has only in-frame clones and leaves some out. V, J and clone size derive from that table, while D and trimming were established from the DNA sequence. Here the sample spans 220,000 or so clones, approximately 80% being singletons. CDR3 length: 16 residues. The ends lost 1 base at V and 7 bases at J; junction bases unmatched: 8. Germline V gene sequence: CDR1 GTSNPN, CDR2 SVGIG (reference sequence).

The gene calls are TRBV30 and TRBJ1-4; 11 bases fit TRBD1. Sequencing was carried out using peripheral blood. The TCR was taken from a man aged 25-45 years with active or convalescent COVID-19. The CDR3 DNA sequence: TGTGCCTGGAGTGCGAGGACAGGGGGCTACGGTGAAAAACTGTTTTTT. As protein: CAWSARTGGYGEKLFF.